Listed below are T cell receptor beta chains from one sample, sequenced in a study of shared clonotypes between healthy human individuals. The repertoire was sequenced with immunoSEQ multiplex PCR; TCRdb's copy has only in-frame clones and lacks some. The sample lists roughly 480,000 clones; 70% to 80% were seen once. The sample comprised PBMCs. The source of these receptors is a woman between 40 and 55 years old in good health. Some clones in this sample may be carry-over from other donors' samples. CDR3s include the opening cysteine and the closing phenylalanine or tryptophan. The D gene is left open where the match is weak. Only part of the rows carry a size: once, few, many, or a class if the clone is expanded.

D gene: TRBD2
V gene: TRBV6-5
J gene: TRBJ2-3
clone size: once
CDR3 length: 14
CDR3 DNA: TGTGCCAGCAGTTACGATAGCGGGACAGATACGCAGTATTTT
CDR3 protein: CASSYDSGTDTQYF

D gene: TRBD2
V gene: TRBV9
J gene: TRBJ2-2
clone size: .
CDR3 length: 14
CDR3 DNA: TGTGCCAGCAGCGGACCTAGCGGGAGGGGGGAGCTGTTTTTT
CDR3 protein: CASSGPSGRGELFF

D gene: TRBD2
V gene: TRBV7-8
J gene: TRBJ2-1
clone size: few
CDR3 length: 17
CDR3 DNA: TGTGCCAGCAGCCCCCCGGTGCGGGAGATGGCTTACAATGAGCAGTTCTTC
CDR3 protein: CASSPPVREMAYNEQFF

D gene: .
V gene: TRBV7-3
J gene: TRBJ2-3
clone size: .
CDR3 length: 14
CDR3 DNA: TGTGCCAGCTCTACCAGGGATTGGACAGATACGCAGTATTTT
CDR3 protein: CASSTRDWTDTQYF

D gene: TRBD2
V gene: TRBV9
J gene: TRBJ2-7
clone size: .
CDR3 length: 14
CDR3 DNA: TGTGCCAGCAGCCCGACTAGCGGGAGGTACGAGCAGTACTTC
CDR3 protein: CASSPTSGRYEQYF

D gene: .
V gene: TRBV7-9
J gene: TRBJ2-2
clone size: once
CDR3 length: 11
CDR3 DNA: TGTGCCAGCAGCCCTCGCGGGGAGCTGTTTTTT
CDR3 protein: CASSPRGELFF

D gene: .
V gene: TRBV7-9
J gene: TRBJ1-2
clone size: .
CDR3 length: 12
CDR3 DNA: TGTGCCAGCAGCCGGGACGACTATGGCTACACCTTC
CDR3 protein: CASSRDDYGYTF

D gene: TRBD1
V gene: TRBV5-1
J gene: TRBJ2-3
clone size: few
CDR3 length: 16
CDR3 DNA: TGCGCCAGCAGCCCGGAGGGACAGGGGCGCACAGATACGCAGTATTTT
CDR3 protein: CASSPEGQGRTDTQYF

D gene: .
V gene: TRBV7-2
J gene: TRBJ2-7
clone size: once
CDR3 length: 17
CDR3 DNA: TGTGCCAGCAGCTTTAGCGTTGGGACCAGCGTGAGCCACGAGCAGTACTTC
CDR3 protein: CASSFSVGTSVSHEQYF

D gene: TRBD2
V gene: TRBV27
J gene: TRBJ2-7
clone size: .
CDR3 length: 15
CDR3 DNA: TGTGCCAGCAGTTCACCACTAGCGGGAGTGGGTGAGCAGTACTTC
CDR3 protein: CASSSPLAGVGEQYF

D gene: TRBD2
V gene: TRBV11-2
J gene: TRBJ2-1
clone size: .
CDR3 length: 18
CDR3 DNA: TGTGCCAGCAGCTTAGATCTGGGCGGGGGGCGCCTCCACAATGAGCAGTTCTTC
CDR3 protein: CASSLDLGGGRLHNEQFF

D gene: TRBD2
V gene: TRBV27
J gene: TRBJ2-7
clone size: .
CDR3 length: 16
CDR3 DNA: TGTGCCAGCAGGGCTGGCAAGGGACTAGCGGGAGGCGAGCAGTACTTC
CDR3 protein: CASRAGKGLAGGEQYF

D gene: TRBD1
V gene: TRBV28
J gene: TRBJ1-1
clone size: .
CDR3 length: 15
CDR3 DNA: TGTGCCAGCAGAAATCCGGGACAGAAAAACACTGAAGCTTTCTTT
CDR3 protein: CASRNPGQKNTEAFF

D gene: .
V gene: TRBV4-3
J gene: TRBJ2-1
clone size: .
CDR3 length: 15
CDR3 DNA: TGCGCCAGCAGCCCCCAGCGACAAGTTGGGGATGAGCAGTTCTTC
CDR3 protein: CASSPQRQVGDEQFF

D gene: .
V gene: TRBV2
J gene: TRBJ2-7
clone size: .
CDR3 length: 14
CDR3 DNA: TGTGCCAGCACCCTCCGGGACTTATCCTACGAGCAGTACTTC
CDR3 protein: CASTLRDLSYEQYF